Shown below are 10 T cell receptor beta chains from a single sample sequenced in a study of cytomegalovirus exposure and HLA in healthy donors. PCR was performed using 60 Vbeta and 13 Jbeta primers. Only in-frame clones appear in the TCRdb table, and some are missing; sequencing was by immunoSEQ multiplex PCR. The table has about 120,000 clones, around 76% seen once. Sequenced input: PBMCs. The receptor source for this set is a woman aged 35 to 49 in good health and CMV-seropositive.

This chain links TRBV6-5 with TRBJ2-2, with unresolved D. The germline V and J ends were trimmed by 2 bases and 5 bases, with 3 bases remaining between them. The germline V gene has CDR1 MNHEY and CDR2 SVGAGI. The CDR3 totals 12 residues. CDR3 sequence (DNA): TGTGCCAGCAGTTACCGTACCGGGGAGCTGTTTTTT. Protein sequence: CASSYRTGELFF.

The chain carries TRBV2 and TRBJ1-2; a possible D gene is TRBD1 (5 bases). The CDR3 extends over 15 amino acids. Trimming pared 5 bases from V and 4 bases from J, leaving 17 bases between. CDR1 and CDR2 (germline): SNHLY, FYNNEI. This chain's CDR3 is CASSPPPTALYGYTF. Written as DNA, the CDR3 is TGTGCCAGCAGTCCCCCTCCGACAGCCCTCTATGGCTACACCTTC.

The DNA of the CDR3 is TGTGCCTGGAGCCCCGGGTATGGCTACACCTTC. It codes for CAWSPGYGYTF. This sequence joins TRBV30 and TRBJ1-2, with no clear D. V lost 3 bases and J lost 5, with 7 bases in between. Germline loops: CDR1 GTSNPN, CDR2 SVGIG (reference sequence). CDR3 length: 11 residues.

The chain's CDR3 is CASSPDRPPQPQHF. The CDR3 DNA reads as TGTGCCAGCAGCCCAGACAGGCCCCCTCAGCCCCAGCATTTT. V and J are TRBV2 and TRBJ1-5, with D possibly TRBD1 on 6 matching bases. This CDR3 has 14 amino acids. The germline V and J ends were trimmed by 6 bases and 6 bases, with 15 bases remaining between them. The germline V gene encodes CDR1 SNHLY and CDR2 FYNNEI. Using reference TRBV2 and TRBJ1-5 for the parts outside the CDR3, the full variable domain is EPEVTQTPSHQVTQMGQEVILRCVPISNHLYFYWYRQILGQKVEFLVSFYNNEISEKSEIFDDQFSVERPDGSNFTLKIRSTKLEDSAMYFCASSPDRPPQPQHFGDGTRLSIL.

CDR3: CASSEPGLAGDEYF. CDR3 in DNA: TGTGCCAGTAGTGAACCGGGACTAGCGGGGGACGAGTACTTC. The genes are TRBV19 and TRBJ2-7; 14 positions match TRBD2. The germline V gene encodes CDR1 LNHDA and CDR2 SQIVND (reference sequence). The CDR3 length is 14 residues. V dropped 5 bases and J dropped 11; count of bases not matched to a gene: 8.

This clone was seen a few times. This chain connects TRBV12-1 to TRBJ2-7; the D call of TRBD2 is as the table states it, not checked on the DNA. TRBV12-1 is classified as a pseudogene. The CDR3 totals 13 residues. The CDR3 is CASSFANSYEQYF. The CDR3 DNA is TGTGCCAGCAGCTTTGCTAACTCCTACGAGCAGTACTTC.

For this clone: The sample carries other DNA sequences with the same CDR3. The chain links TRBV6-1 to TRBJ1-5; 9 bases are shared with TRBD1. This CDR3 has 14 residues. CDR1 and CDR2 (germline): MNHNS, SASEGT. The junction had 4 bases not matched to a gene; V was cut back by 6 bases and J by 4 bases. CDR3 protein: CASSTGQGNQPQHF. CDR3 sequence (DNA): TGTGCCAGCAGCACTGGACAGGGGAATCAGCCCCAGCATTTT.

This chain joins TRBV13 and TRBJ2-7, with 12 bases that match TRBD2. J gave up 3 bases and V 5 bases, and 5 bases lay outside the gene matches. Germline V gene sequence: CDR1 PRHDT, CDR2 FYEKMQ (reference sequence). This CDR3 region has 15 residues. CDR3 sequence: CASSVTSGGFYEQYF. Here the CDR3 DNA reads TGTGCCAGCAGCGTAACTAGCGGGGGGTTCTACGAGCAGTACTTC. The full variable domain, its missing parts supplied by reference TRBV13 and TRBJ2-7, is AAGVIQSPRHLIKEKRETATLKCYPIPRHDTVYWYQQGPGQDPQFLISFYEKMQSDKGSIPDRFSAQQFSDYHSELNMSSLELGDSALYFCASSVTSGGFYEQYFGPGTRLTVT.

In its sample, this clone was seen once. CDR3 residues: CASSLRDSGEAFF. The CDR3 DNA reads TGTGCCAGCAGCTTAAGGGACAGCGGCGAAGCTTTCTTT. V usage is TRBV7-9 and J usage is TRBJ1-1, with 7 bases aligning to TRBD1. Germline V gene sequence: CDR1 SEHNR, CDR2 FQNEAQ (reference sequence). V lost 2 bases and J lost 8; bases outside the gene matches: 5. CDR3 length: 13 residues.

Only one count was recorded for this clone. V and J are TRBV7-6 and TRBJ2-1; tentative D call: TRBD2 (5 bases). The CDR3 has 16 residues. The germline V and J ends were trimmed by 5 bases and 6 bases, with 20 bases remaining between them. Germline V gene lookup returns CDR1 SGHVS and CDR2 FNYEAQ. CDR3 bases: TGTGCCAGCAGCATTGAGTGGAGGCGGAGTAGCAATGAGCAGTTCTTC. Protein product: CASSIEWRRSSNEQFF.